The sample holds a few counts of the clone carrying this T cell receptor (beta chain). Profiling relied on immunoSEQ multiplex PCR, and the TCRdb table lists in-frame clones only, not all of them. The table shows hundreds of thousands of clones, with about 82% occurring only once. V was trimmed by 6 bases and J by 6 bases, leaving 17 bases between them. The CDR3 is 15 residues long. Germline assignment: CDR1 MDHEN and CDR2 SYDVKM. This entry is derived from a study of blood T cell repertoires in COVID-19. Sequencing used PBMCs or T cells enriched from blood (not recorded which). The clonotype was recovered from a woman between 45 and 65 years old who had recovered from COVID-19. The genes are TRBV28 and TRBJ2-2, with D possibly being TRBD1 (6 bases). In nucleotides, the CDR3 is TGTGCCAGCAGCAGGGGCGGTCGGATTGCCGGGGAGCTGTTTTTT. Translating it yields CASSRGGRIAGELFF.